Sequencing of this T cell receptor beta chain was carried out in a study of blood T cells in healthy people across ages. Findings and limits, study-wide: Reliance upon unsorted PBMCs precluded definitive naive versus antigen-experienced comparison. Naive T cell percentage and TCR beta diversity correlated strongly.

Germline values: CDR1 SGHNT, CDR2 YENEEA. The CDR3 extends over 15 amino acids. Deletions cut 5 bases from V and 6 bases from J, with 16 bases between. In this sample, this clonotype turned up many times. The antigen is undetermined. A sample-barcoded 5' primer and a J-beta primer mix were used in a second PCR of about 7 to 12 cycles. TCRdb called the 5' RACE reads again in MiXCR, with one record for every CDR3 protein. The sample yields 550,000 to 800,000 distinct CDR3 sequences, around 21% seen once. Sequenced input: blood. This sequence was found in a man aged 65-85 years in good health. The rearrangement links TRBV11-3 to TRBJ2-2; D is unresolved. The CDR3 coding sequence is TGTGCCAGCAGCCGTGCCGGAGAAGTCGCCGGGGAGCTGTTTTTT. Protein sequence: CASSRAGEVAGELFF.